These 13 T cell receptor beta chains originate from one sample sequenced in a study of control samples from healthy donors and cancer patients. Produced via immunoSEQ multiplex PCR; TCRdb's table is partial and in-frame only. The table has about 70,000 clones, around 82% seen once. The sequenced sample consisted of blood. Receptors were obtained from a man over 45 in good health.

This CDR3 is CASSPRGGANVLTF. The CDR3 bases are TGTGCCAGCAGCCCCCGCGGGGGGGCCAACGTCCTGACTTTC. V gene TRBV7-9 combines with J gene TRBJ2-6, with D possibly TRBD2 on 5 matching bases. The CDR3 totals 14 residues. Trimming pared 5 bases from V and 4 bases from J, leaving 9 bases between. Germline CDR1 SEHNR, CDR2 FQNEAQ (reference sequence).

This sequence joins TRBV6-5 and TRBJ2-5; 11 bases fit TRBD1. This CDR3 is built from 14 residues. V lost 6 bases, J lost 5 bases, and 5 bases stayed unmatched. Germline lookup yields CDR1 MNHEY and CDR2 SVGAGI. The CDR3 nucleotides are TGTGCCAGCAGGGCGGGACAGGGGGTTGAGACCCAGTACTTC. Translated: CASRAGQGVETQYF.

V gene TRBV5-1 combines with J gene TRBJ1-3, with D tentatively TRBD1 (5 bases). CDR1 and CDR2 (germline): SGHRS, YFSETQ. V dropped 7 bases and J dropped 2 bases, with 16 bases sitting between them. CDR3 length: 15 residues. CDR3 coding DNA: TGCGCCAGCCAGAAAACAGGCCCCGCTGGAAACACCATATATTTT. The encoded protein is CASQKTGPAGNTIYF.

The chain employs TRBV12-3 or TRBV12-4 and TRBJ1-1; D remains ambiguous. Trimming left V 3 bases short and J 11 bases short, with 10 bases between. This CDR3 contains 11 residues. The CDR3 reads CASSFGVDAFF. CDR3 bases: TGTGCCAGCAGTTTCGGAGTCGATGCTTTCTTT.

The J gene is TRBJ2-7, the V gene TRBV4-1; 11 positions agree with TRBD2. J lost 2 bases, V lost 3 bases, and 6 bases had no gene match. Germline V gene data show CDR1 as MGHRA and CDR2 as YSYEKL. The CDR3 consists of 16 residues. CDR3 in amino acids: CASSQGGLAATYEQYF. The CDR3, as DNA: TGCGCCAGCAGCCAGGGGGGACTAGCGGCGACCTACGAGCAGTACTTC.

The chain has TRBV30 and TRBJ2-1; a weak D match, TRBD1 (6 bases). V lost 2 bases and J 6 bases, leaving 11 bases between the germline ends. Germline V lookup: CDR1 GTSNPN, CDR2 SVGIG (reference sequence). The CDR3 has 13 residues. For the CDR3, the DNA is TGTGCCTGGAGTACGGGACACCTCAATGAGCAGTTCTTC. It codes for CAWSTGHLNEQFF.

Note on this clone: This may arise from a read error, as a much more abundant clone is one base away. At the DNA level, this CDR3 is encoded by other sequences in the same sample as well. This chain joins TRBV12-3 or TRBV12-4 and TRBJ1-2, with D uncertain. This CDR3 has 11 amino acids. V lost 6 bases, J lost 0 bases, and 2 bases lay in between. The CDR3 here is CASSSNYGYTF. In nucleotides, the CDR3 is TGTGCCAGCAGCTCTAACTATGGCTACACCTTC.

This rearrangement joins TRBV11-3 to TRBJ2-7, with a possible D match to TRBD2 (6 bases). CDR1 is SGHNT and CDR2 is YENEEA in the germline V gene. CDR3 length: 15 residues. With 5 bases removed from V and 2 bases from J, the gap between germline ends came to 16 bases. The CDR3 loop reads CASSTLGLPTYEQYF. CDR3 nucleotides: TGTGCCAGCAGCACCCTTGGACTACCAACCTACGAGCAGTACTTC.

The V call is TRBV5-1, the J call TRBJ2-4; D unresolved. This CDR3 is 15 amino acids long. Germline CDR1 reads SGHRS; CDR2 reads YFSETQ. Trimming stripped 2 bases from V and 0 bases from J, with 9 bases between. CDR3 protein: CASSFDSGAKNIQYF. The DNA for the CDR3 is TGCGCCAGCAGCTTCGATTCCGGAGCCAAAAACATTCAGTACTTC.

This chain joins TRBV14 and TRBJ1-3; D is possibly TRBD1 (6 bases). Between the trimmed V and J ends, which lost 5 bases and 0 bases, there was a span of 14 bases. The CDR3 extends over 16 amino acids. From germline, CDR1 is SGHDN and CDR2 FVKESK. The chain's CDR3 is CASSTRDTHSGNTIYF. The CDR3 DNA follows: TGTGCCAGCAGCACCCGGGACACTCACTCTGGAAACACCATATATTTT. The variable domain in full, with the rest retrieved from reference TRBV14 and TRBJ1-3, is EAGVTQFPSHSVIEKGQTVTLRCDPISGHDNLYWYRRVMGKEIKFLLHFVKESKQDESGMPNNRFLAERTGGTYSTLKVQPAELEDSGVYFCASSTRDTHSGNTIYFGEGSWLTVV.

The gene calls are TRBV11-2 and TRBJ2-1; no definite D call. The CDR3 is made up of 15 amino acids. The germline V gene encodes CDR1 SGHAT and CDR2 FQNNGV. The V and J ends lost 5 bases and 0 bases respectively, with 11 bases between them. The CDR3 loop reads CASSPGWSSYNEQFF. The CDR3 nucleotides read TGTGCCAGCAGCCCAGGCTGGAGCTCCTACAATGAGCAGTTCTTC.

The chain couples TRBV5-1 to TRBJ1-1; D perhaps matches TRBD1 (5 bases). The CDR3 is made up of 14 amino acids. The germline V and J ends were trimmed by 2 bases and 1 base, with 9 bases remaining between them. The germline CDR1 and CDR2 sequences are SGHRS and YFSETQ. CDR3 DNA sequence: TGCGCCAGCAGCTTAGGGGACGCGAACACTGAAGCTTTCTTT. It encodes CASSLGDANTEAFF.

The V gene is TRBV21-1, the J gene TRBJ2-2; the table's TRBD1 call for D was not verified on the DNA. TRBV21-1 is given as a pseudogene. CDR3 size: 19 residues. For the CDR3, the DNA is TGTGCCAGCAGCAGACCCTCACCGACAGGGGAACGGGACACCGGGGAGCTGTTTTTT. Its translation: CASSRPSPTGERDTGELFF.